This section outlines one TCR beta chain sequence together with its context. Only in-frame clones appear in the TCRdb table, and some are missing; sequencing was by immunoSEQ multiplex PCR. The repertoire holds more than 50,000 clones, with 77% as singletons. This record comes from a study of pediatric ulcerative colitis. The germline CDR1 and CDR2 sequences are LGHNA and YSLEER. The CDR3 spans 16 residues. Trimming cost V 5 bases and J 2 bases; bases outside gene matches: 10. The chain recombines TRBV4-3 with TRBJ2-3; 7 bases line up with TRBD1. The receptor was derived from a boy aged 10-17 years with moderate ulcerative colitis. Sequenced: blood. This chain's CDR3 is CASSTTPGQLTDTQYF. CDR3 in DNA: TGCGCCAGCAGCACGACCCCGGGACAGCTCACAGATACGCAGTATTTT.